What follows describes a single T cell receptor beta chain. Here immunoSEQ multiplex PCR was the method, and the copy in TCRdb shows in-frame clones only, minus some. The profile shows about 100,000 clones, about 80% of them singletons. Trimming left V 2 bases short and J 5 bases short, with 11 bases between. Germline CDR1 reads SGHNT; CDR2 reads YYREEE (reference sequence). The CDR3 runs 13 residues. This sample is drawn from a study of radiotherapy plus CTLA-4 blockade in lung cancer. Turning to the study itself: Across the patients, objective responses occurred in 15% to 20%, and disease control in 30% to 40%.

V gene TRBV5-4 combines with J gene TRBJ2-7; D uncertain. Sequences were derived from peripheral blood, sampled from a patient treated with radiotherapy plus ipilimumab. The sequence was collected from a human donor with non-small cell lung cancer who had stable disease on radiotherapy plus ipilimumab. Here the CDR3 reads CASSLKGTHEQYF. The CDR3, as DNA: TGTGCCAGCAGCTTAAAGGGCACCCACGAGCAGTACTTC.